Each of the 18 T cell receptor beta chains below was sequenced from the same sample in a study of T cell responses to AZD1222 COVID-19 vaccine (dated by TCRdb to the early 2020s). Library preparation was by the immunoSEQ multiplex PCR assay. TCRdb mirrors the immuneACCESS table, restricted to in-frame sequences. Some clones are absent from its copies; in checked studies, under half trace to an unresolved V gene, and the reason for the others is unknown. Present in this sample are about 93,000 clones, approximately 83% of which were seen just once. Approximately 6.8% of the sample is held by the ten biggest clonotypes. Per the publication, the time point label means: baseline before first vaccination. The input for sequencing was peripheral blood, taken on day 0 of AZD1222 vaccination. The receptors originated from an adult in good health.

The chain links TRBV5-1 to TRBJ2-1; 10 bases align to TRBD2. V shed 0 bases, J shed 7 bases, and the junction held 7 bases outside the gene matches. The CDR3 length is 16 residues. Germline lookup yields CDR1 SGHRS and CDR2 YFSETQ. CDR3 bases: TGCGCCAGCAGCTTGGCGCTAGCGGGGGCGGGGAATGAGCAGTTCTTC. Translating it yields CASSLALAGAGNEQFF.

The V and J genes are TRBV7-9 and TRBJ2-7; D is undetermined. The CDR3 spans 11 residues. The ends were cut back, 5 bases at V and 7 bases at J, with 9 bases in the middle. CDR1 is SEHNR and CDR2 is FQNEAQ in the germline V gene (reference sequence). CDR3 DNA sequence: TGTGCCAGCAGCGCTAGTAATGAGCAGTACTTC. Its protein is CASSASNEQYF.

This chain connects TRBV7-3 to TRBJ2-3; D is perhaps TRBD2 (5 bases). The V end was cut by 4 bases, the J end by 2 bases, with 13 bases between. The CDR3 covers 15 residues. Germline loops: CDR1 SGHTA, CDR2 FQGTGA. In DNA, the CDR3 is TGTGCCAGCAGCTCCCGAAGCGGCACCACAGATACGCAGTATTTT. It encodes CASSSRSGTTDTQYF.

The chain joins TRBV19 to TRBJ2-1; tentatively, D is TRBD1 (6 bases). The germline gives CDR1 LNHDA, CDR2 SQIVND (reference sequence). Between the trimmed V and J ends, which lost 7 bases and 7 bases, there was a span of 17 bases. The CDR3 is 14 amino acids. In DNA form, the CDR3 reads TGTGCCAGTACCTCAAGGTACAGGGCTAATGAGCAGTTCTTC. Translating gives CASTSRYRANEQFF.

The rearrangement uses TRBV4-2 and TRBJ2-1; 7 bases map to TRBD2. The CDR3 extends over 13 amino acids. Germline assignment: CDR1 LGHNA and CDR2 YNFKEQ. V trimming: 3 bases; J trimming: 6 bases; junction bases outside the gene matches: 2. The CDR3 sequence is CASSHGGSNEQFF. In DNA, the CDR3 is TGTGCCAGCAGCCACGGGGGGTCCAATGAGCAGTTCTTC.

The table lists this clone with a count of one. The chain joins TRBV7-6 to TRBJ1-3, with D perhaps TRBD1 (6 bases). This CDR3 spans 16 amino acids. Trimming left V 5 bases short and J 4 bases short, with 18 bases between. Germline lookup yields CDR1 SGHVS and CDR2 FNYEAQ. CDR3 loop: CASSQQGTIRGNTIYF. For the CDR3, the DNA is TGTGCCAGCAGCCAACAAGGGACAATAAGGGGAAACACCATATATTTT.

The rearrangement links TRBV7-9 to TRBJ2-3; 11 bases match TRBD2. Per the germline V gene, CDR1 is SEHNR and CDR2 is FQNEAQ (reference sequence). Trimming at V came to 5 bases and at J to 5 bases, leaving 3 bases not matched to a gene. The CDR3 runs to 14 residues. CDR3 bases: TGTGCCAGCAGCGCTAGCGGGGGGATAGATACGCAGTATTTT. Translated: CASSASGGIDTQYF.

This clone was recorded only once. J is TRBJ2-1 and V is TRBV24-1; D possibly uses TRBD1 or TRBD2 (5 bases each). Germline CDR1 reads KGHDR; CDR2 reads SFDVKD. V lost 5 bases, J lost 6 bases, and 13 bases lay in between. The CDR3 extends over 14 amino acids. The CDR3 nucleotides are TGTGCCACCAGTGCCTACGGGACCCTCAATGAGCAGTTCTTC. As protein: CATSAYGTLNEQFF.

V is TRBV2 and J is TRBJ2-7; 7 nucleotides match TRBD1. CDR1 and CDR2 from the germline V gene are SNHLY and FYNNEI. The CDR3 is made up of 13 amino acids. V lost 7 bases and J lost 6; bases outside the gene matches: 9. As DNA, the CDR3 is TGTGCCAGCAAAGGGACAGCTACGTTCGAGCAGTACTTC. Protein: CASKGTATFEQYF.

The chain employs TRBV4-1 and TRBJ1-6; D ambiguous. The V and J ends lost 3 bases and 0 bases respectively, with 12 bases between them. The germline gives CDR1 MGHRA, CDR2 YSYEKL. The CDR3 is 17 amino acids. Here the CDR3 reads CASSQDGLGSYNSPLHF. CDR3 in DNA: TGCGCCAGCAGCCAGGACGGGTTAGGCTCCTATAATTCACCCCTCCACTTT.

V is TRBV10-3 and J is TRBJ2-5; TRBD2 matches at 8 bases. Germline CDR1 ENHRY, CDR2 SYGVKD. The V segment lost 10 bases and the J segment 2 bases; nucleotides outside the gene matches: 3. CDR3 size: 12 residues. Here the CDR3 DNA reads TGTGCCACGCGGGGGGTGCAAGAGACCCAGTACTTC. The encoded protein is CATRGVQETQYF.

The chain recombines TRBV4-1 with TRBJ1-5; D is unresolved. The CDR3 covers 15 residues. Germline V lookup: CDR1 MGHRA, CDR2 YSYEKL. V was trimmed by 1 base and J by 5 bases, leaving 12 bases between them. CDR3 region: CASSQGGPVDQPQHF. As DNA, the CDR3 is TGCGCCAGCAGCCAAGGTGGGCCGGTCGATCAGCCCCAGCATTTT.

This chain uses TRBV7-8 with TRBJ2-7; tentatively, D is TRBD1 or TRBD2 (5 bases each). Per germline, CDR1 SGHVS and CDR2 FQNEAQ. This CDR3 has 14 amino acids. Trimming cost V 5 bases and J 0 bases, with 11 bases left between them. CDR3 in amino acids: CASSLSGTSYEQYF. CDR3 DNA sequence: TGTGCCAGCAGCCTTTCGGGGACCTCCTACGAGCAGTACTTC.

This clone was observed at least ten times. The genes are TRBV19 and TRBJ2-1, with 9 bases fitting TRBD1. The V and J ends lost 9 bases and 7 bases, in that order; junction bases with no gene match: 4. The CDR3 loop spans 12 amino acids. Germline V CDR1 and CDR2: LNHDA, SQIVND (reference sequence). In DNA, the CDR3 is TGTGCCAGCCAGGGACAGGGAAATGAGCAGTTCTTC. Amino acids: CASQGQGNEQFF. The complete variable domain, with remaining parts taken from reference TRBV19 and TRBJ2-1, reads DGGITQSPKYLFRKEGQNVTLSCEQNLNHDAMYWYRQDPGQGLRLIYYSQIVNDFQKGDIAEGYSVSREKKESFPLTVTSAQKNPTAFYLCASQGQGNEQFFGPGTRLTVL.

This chain links TRBV20-1 with TRBJ1-5; 8 bases align to TRBD1. In germline, CDR1 is DFQATT, CDR2 SNEGSKA (reference sequence). J was trimmed by 7 bases and V by 3 bases; bases with no gene match: 8. The length of the CDR3 is 14 residues. CDR3 DNA: TGCAGTGCTAGTTGGCAGGGGGCAGGGCAGCCCCAGCATTTT. This sequence encodes CSASWQGAGQPQHF.

The chain carries TRBV6-5 and TRBJ1-1; D might be TRBD1 (5 bases). This CDR3 has 13 residues. Germline V gene lookup returns CDR1 MNHEY and CDR2 SVGAGI. Trimming removed 5 bases at V and 1 base at J, with 8 bases between. This CDR3 is CASSTDRNTEAFF. The CDR3 DNA sequence: TGTGCCAGCAGTACCGACAGGAACACTGAAGCTTTCTTT.

This sequence joins TRBV5-6 and TRBJ2-7, with a possible D match to TRBD1 (5 bases). V was trimmed by 3 bases and J by 1 base, leaving 11 bases between them. Germline loops: CDR1 SGHDT, CDR2 YYEEEE. This CDR3 contains 14 residues. The CDR3 loop reads CASSWYTGSYEQYF. DNA of the CDR3: TGTGCCAGCAGCTGGTACACAGGTTCCTACGAGCAGTACTTC.

This rearrangement joins TRBV4-1 to TRBJ2-7; 7 nucleotides agree with TRBD1. Trimming took 1 base from V and 0 from J; bases not matched to a gene: 6. The CDR3 has 16 residues. The germline gives CDR1 MGHRA, CDR2 YSYEKL. CDR3 amino acids: CASSQGLQGFSYEQYF. For the CDR3, the DNA is TGCGCCAGCAGCCAAGGCCTACAGGGGTTCTCCTACGAGCAGTACTTC.